These 14 T cell receptor beta chains were sequenced from one sample in a study of T cells in Graves' hyperthyroidism and ophthalmopathy. Amplification of TCR beta CDR3 regions was performed using RNA transcripts as template. HTBI primers were the set used in a first-round RT-PCR of the TCR CDR3. MiXCR was run by TCRdb on the multiplex PCR reads, yielding one entry per CDR3 protein. The table shows approximately 600,000 distinct CDR3 sequences, with 14% occurring only once. The sequenced material came from blood. These receptors all come from a woman aged 18-35 years with Graves' ophthalmopathy.

V usage is TRBV6-1 and J usage is TRBJ1-2, with TRBD1 matching 7 bases. This CDR3 contains 14 residues. Germline loops: CDR1 MNHNS, CDR2 SASEGT. V shed 0 bases and J 8 bases; nucleotides not matched to a gene: 6. The CDR3 protein is CASSEAGGGWGYTF. Written as DNA, the CDR3 is TGTGCCAGCAGTGAAGCGGGAGGGGGCTGGGGCTACACCTTC.

This clonotype has a count of ten or more. CDR3 sequence reads: CASSLAGAVETQYF. In DNA, the CDR3 is TGCGCCAGCAGCTTGGCCGGGGCCGTGGAGACCCAGTACTTC. The chain employs TRBV5-1 and TRBJ2-5; D may correspond to TRBD1 or TRBD2 (5 bases each). The CDR3 sequence is 14 residues long. The germline V gene encodes CDR1 SGHRS and CDR2 YFSETQ. Trimming shortened V by 0 bases and J by 5 bases, and 11 bases separated the two germline ends.

The chain couples TRBV27 to TRBJ1-5; 10 bases line up with TRBD1. With 8 bases clipped from V and 4 bases from J, the junction kept 5 bases outside the gene matches. Germline-derived CDR1 and CDR2 are MNHEY and SMNVEV (reference sequence). CDR3 length: 14 amino acids. CDR3 loop: CASGQGQGNQPQHF. The CDR3 nucleotides are TGTGCCAGCGGTCAGGGACAGGGGAATCAGCCCCAGCATTTT.

This clonotype was observed a handful of times. This chain links TRBV6-2 or TRBV6-3 with TRBJ1-5, with unresolved D. This CDR3 has 13 amino acids. The V end lost 11 bases, the J end lost 4 bases, and 15 bases lay between the germline ends. Germline V gene lookup returns CDR1 MNHEY and CDR2 SVGEGT. CDR3 DNA: TGTGCCTGCGGGGTTTTGAGGAATCAGCCCCAGCATTTT. Amino acids: CACGVLRNQPQHF.

This clonotype was picked up many times. The chain links TRBV27 to TRBJ1-2, with 7 bases fitting TRBD1. Unmatched junction bases numbered 5, after V lost 3 bases and J lost 4 bases. This CDR3 has 14 amino acids. Germline values: CDR1 MNHEY, CDR2 SMNVEV (reference sequence). CDR3 DNA sequence: TGTGCCAGCAGTTTCCTTGGGACAGCCTATGGCTACACCTTC. Amino acids: CASSFLGTAYGYTF.

Many counts were recorded for this clonotype. CDR3: CASSSRSDTQYF. CDR3 DNA sequence: TGTGCCAGCAGTTCGCGGTCAGATACGCAGTATTTT. The V and J genes are TRBV6-2 or TRBV6-3 and TRBJ2-3; no clear D. The CDR3 has 12 residues. Germline V lookup: CDR1 MNHEY, CDR2 SVGEGT. Trimming cost V 4 bases and J 4 bases, with 6 bases left between them.

The chain is built from TRBV28 and TRBJ1-2, with TRBD1 matching 7 bases. The CDR3 is 18 residues long. CDR1 and CDR2 (germline): MDHEN, SYDVKM. V shed 7 bases and J 0 bases; nucleotides not matched to a gene: 17. CDR3 amino acids: CASTALLFRDSPNYGYTF. DNA for the CDR3: TGTGCCAGCACCGCGCTGTTATTTCGGGACAGTCCTAACTATGGCTACACCTTC.

This clonotype showed up many times. The chain carries TRBV12-3 or TRBV12-4 and TRBJ1-4, with D maybe TRBD1 (6 bases). V was pared by 8 bases and J by 5 bases, with 15 bases between. The CDR3 consists of 14 residues. In DNA form, the CDR3 reads TGTGCCAGCGGGGGCGGGACACAAAATGAAAAACTGTTTTTT. Its protein product is CASGGGTQNEKLFF.

This clonotype showed up many times. The chain uses TRBV30 and TRBJ1-5; 7 bases are a match to TRBD1. CDR1 GTSNPN and CDR2 SVGIG come from the germline V gene (reference sequence). The CDR3 is made up of 15 amino acids. With V trimmed by 4 bases and J by 6 bases, 12 bases remained unmatched. DNA for the CDR3: TGTGCCTGGACCTCAGGGGGAGGGAATCGTCAGCCCCAGCATTTT. It yields the protein CAWTSGGGNRQPQHF.

This clonotype was picked up many times. The chain joins TRBV28 to TRBJ2-7, with D unresolved. The V end lost 3 bases, the J end lost 3 bases, and 9 bases lay between the germline ends. The CDR3 is made up of 13 amino acids. Germline V gene lookup returns CDR1 MDHEN and CDR2 SYDVKM. CDR3 sequence: CASSLERHYEQYF. CDR3 nucleotides: TGTGCCAGCAGTTTGGAGAGGCACTACGAGCAGTACTTC.

This clonotype was picked up many times. The chain couples TRBV27 to TRBJ2-1, with no clear D. Looked up from germline, CDR1 is MNHEY and CDR2 is SMNVEV (reference sequence). This CDR3 has 15 residues. With 6 bases removed from V and 4 bases from J, the gap between germline ends came to 16 bases. The CDR3 sequence: CASSPLGFEYNEQFF. Written as DNA, the CDR3 is TGTGCCAGCAGCCCCCTCGGGTTCGAATACAATGAGCAGTTCTTC.

This clonotype has more than one count but fewer than ten. CDR3 sequence (DNA): TGTGCCAGCAGTGAAGCCGAGACAGGGGACTACCGATGGCAGTACTTC. Its protein product is CASSEAETGDYRWQYF. V usage is TRBV6-1 and J usage is TRBJ2-7, with TRBD1 as a possible D gene (8 bases). The CDR3 totals 16 residues. The germline V gene has CDR1 MNHNS and CDR2 SASEGT. V lost 0 bases, J lost 9 bases, and 21 bases lay in between.

This clonotype was counted at least ten times. The CDR3 nucleotides are TGTGCCTGGAGTGTAAGTTTCTGGAACGAGCAGTACTTC. Protein: CAWSVSFWNEQYF. This chain connects TRBV30 to TRBJ2-7; D is undetermined. The ends were cut back, 0 bases at V and 5 bases at J, with 11 bases in the middle. Germline V lookup: CDR1 GTSNPN, CDR2 SVGIG (reference sequence). This CDR3 region has 13 residues.

This clonotype was found a few times. A much larger clone sits a single nucleotide away, making a read error possible. The genes are TRBV7-2 and TRBJ2-1; D is perhaps TRBD1 or TRBD2 (5 bases each). V dropped 5 bases and J dropped 8 bases, with 16 bases sitting between them. Germline values: CDR1 SGHTA, CDR2 FQGNSA. CDR3 length: 14 residues. The CDR3 bases are TGTGCCAGCAGCCCCCCGGGGCAGGGCGATGAGCAGTTCTTC. Protein product: CASSPPGQGDEQFF.